A single sample gave rise to the 25 T cell receptor beta chains below, sequenced in a study of T cell responses to AZD1222 COVID-19 vaccine. Clones were read by immunoSEQ multiplex PCR, and TCRdb kept only the in-frame ones, dropping some. The sample lists about 48,000 clones; around 91% were seen once. The sample here was peripheral blood, taken 28 days after the second AZD1222 dose. The receptors stem from an adult who received the AZD1222 COVID-19 vaccine.

The table lists this clone with a few counts. The CDR3 DNA is TGTGCCAGCAGTTGGCCCCAAGGTGAGCAGTTCTTC. Translating it yields CASSWPQGEQFF. V gene TRBV27 combines with J gene TRBJ2-1, with D unclear. V was trimmed by 4 bases and J by 9 bases, leaving 10 bases between them. Looked up from germline, CDR1 is MNHEY and CDR2 is SMNVEV (reference sequence). This CDR3 contains 12 residues.

The chain combines TRBV12-5 with TRBJ1-5; D is undetermined. From germline, CDR1 is LGHNT and CDR2 FRNRAP. The V gene lost 1 base and the J gene lost 1 base, with 8 bases spanning the gap. This CDR3 spans 15 amino acids. In nucleotides, the CDR3 is TGTGCTAGTGGTTTGGGGGTGGGGAGCAATCAGCCCCAGCATTTT. Translated: CASGLGVGSNQPQHF.

The chain carries TRBV5-1 and TRBJ1-2; D not certain. The CDR3 consists of 14 residues. With 2 bases removed from V and 4 bases from J, the gap between germline ends came to 12 bases. The V gene's germline CDR1 is SGHRS and CDR2 YFSETQ. In DNA, the CDR3 is TGCGCCAGCAGCTTAACTATTGAAACCTATGGCTACACCTTC. It translates to CASSLTIETYGYTF.

The chain recombines TRBV14 with TRBJ2-2; TRBD1 might be the D (6 bases). The germline V gene has CDR1 SGHDN and CDR2 FVKESK. Trimming shortened V by 2 bases and J by 0 bases, and 7 bases separated the two germline ends. The length of the CDR3 is 15 residues. The CDR3 coding sequence is TGTGCCAGCAGCCAATGGGGGCCGAACACCGGGGAGCTGTTTTTT. Protein sequence: CASSQWGPNTGELFF.

This chain uses TRBV11-2 with TRBJ2-7; a possible D gene is TRBD1 (6 bases). Germline lookup yields CDR1 SGHAT and CDR2 FQNNGV. The CDR3 has 15 residues. The V end was cut by 3 bases, the J end by 2 bases, with 14 bases between. This chain's CDR3 is CASSFSDQGTYEQYF. The CDR3 DNA is TGTGCCAGCAGCTTCTCGGACCAGGGGACCTACGAGCAGTACTTC.

This sequence joins TRBV19 and TRBJ1-2; D uncertain. V was trimmed by 7 bases and J by 4 bases, leaving 10 bases between them. CDR3 size: 12 residues. Germline-derived CDR1 and CDR2 are LNHDA and SQIVND (reference sequence). The CDR3 spells CASTTVRYGYTF. In nucleotides, the CDR3 is TGTGCCAGTACGACGGTGCGCTATGGCTACACCTTC.

The gene calls are TRBV9 and TRBJ2-3; D is perhaps TRBD2 (5 bases). CDR3 length equals 15 residues. Germline CDR1 SGDLS, CDR2 YYNGEE. Trimming took off 3 bases at V and 0 bases at J, with 11 bases between the two ends. The CDR3 bases are TGTGCCAGCAGCGCCCCGGGAAAAAGCACAGATACGCAGTATTTT. Encoded protein: CASSAPGKSTDTQYF.

The rearrangement links TRBV7-2 to TRBJ1-6; TRBD1 agrees at 9 bases. This CDR3 is 15 amino acids long. The V segment lost 1 base and the J segment 10 bases; nucleotides outside the gene matches: 5. In germline, CDR1 is SGHTA, CDR2 FQGNSA. The CDR3 spells CASSLGDRAQSPLHF. CDR3 in DNA: TGTGCCAGCAGCTTAGGGGACAGGGCACAATCACCCCTCCACTTT.

This rearrangement joins TRBV19 to TRBJ2-7; 7 bases match TRBD1. CDR1 is LNHDA, CDR2 SQIVND, per germline (reference sequence). The CDR3 totals 15 residues. The V segment lost 3 bases and the J segment 6 bases; nucleotides outside the gene matches: 11. The CDR3 DNA reads TGTGCCAGTAGTATCAAAGGGGACAGACCGTTCGAGCAGTACTTC. This encodes CASSIKGDRPFEQYF.

V usage is TRBV7-2 and J usage is TRBJ2-2; the match to TRBD2 covers 7 bases. The CDR3 spans 16 residues. Unmatched junction bases numbered 1, after V lost 0 bases and J lost 0 bases. CDR1 is SGHTA, CDR2 FQGNSA, per germline. The CDR3 is CASSLALAANTGELFF. The CDR3 bases are TGTGCCAGCAGCTTAGCTCTAGCGGCGAACACCGGGGAGCTGTTTTTT.

The J gene is TRBJ2-2, the V gene TRBV24-1; 9 nucleotides align to TRBD1. V shed 3 bases, J shed 5 bases, and the junction held 9 bases outside the gene matches. Germline V gene sequence: CDR1 KGHDR, CDR2 SFDVKD. This CDR3 contains 17 residues. CDR3 in amino acids: CATSDPTGGPGTGELFF. Written as DNA, the CDR3 is TGTGCCACCAGTGATCCCACAGGGGGCCCAGGAACCGGGGAGCTGTTTTTT.

V and J are TRBV10-2 and TRBJ1-2; D possibly corresponds to TRBD1 (5 bases). This CDR3 has 15 residues. In germline, CDR1 is WSHSY, CDR2 SAAADI. V was pared by 2 bases and J by 7 bases, with 17 bases between. The CDR3 sequence: CASSEIGLGPGGYTF. The DNA for the CDR3 is TGCGCCAGCAGTGAGATTGGGTTGGGGCCAGGTGGCTACACCTTC.

The chain is built from TRBV5-1 and TRBJ1-2; possible D gene TRBD1, 5 bases. The V gene lost 0 bases and the J gene lost 7 bases, with 22 bases spanning the gap. The CDR3 extends over 17 amino acids. CDR1 is SGHRS, CDR2 YFSETQ, per germline. The CDR3 DNA reads as TGCGCCAGCAGCTTGGAATTTGGGGACGGAAATATGAGTGGCTACACCTTC. Its protein product is CASSLEFGDGNMSGYTF.

CDR3 sequence: CASRRQGGGGELFF. For the CDR3, the DNA is TGTGCCAGCAGAAGACAGGGCGGAGGCGGGGAGCTGTTTTTT. The gene calls are TRBV7-3 and TRBJ2-2, with TRBD1 matching 7 bases. The CDR3 contains 14 residues. Trimming took 6 bases from V and 7 from J; bases not matched to a gene: 8. Germline CDR1 reads SGHTA; CDR2 reads FQGTGA.

This chain joins TRBV29-1 and TRBJ2-7, with D maybe TRBD1 (6 bases). This CDR3 has 16 amino acids. Germline values: CDR1 SQVTM, CDR2 ANQGSEA. V was trimmed by 5 bases and J by 0 bases, leaving 20 bases between them. The CDR3 DNA sequence: TGCAGCGTTTCACGCCCTCAGGACAGTTACTCCTACGAGCAGTACTTC. Amino acid sequence: CSVSRPQDSYSYEQYF.

This clone has more than one count but fewer than ten. V is TRBV28 and J is TRBJ2-7; D is perhaps TRBD2 (6 bases). V was trimmed by 11 bases and J by 0 bases, leaving 11 bases between them. Germline V CDR1 and CDR2: MDHEN, SYDVKM. This CDR3 is built from 12 residues. Written as DNA, the CDR3 is TGTGCCGCCGGGCGGGGCTCCTACGAGCAGTACTTC. Translated, it gives CAAGRGSYEQYF.

The chain links TRBV15 to TRBJ2-1; TRBD2 matches 10 bases. The germline CDR1 and CDR2 sequences are LNHNV and YYDKDF (reference sequence). Trimming cost V 0 bases and J 9 bases; bases outside gene matches: 8. The CDR3 has 16 amino acids. The CDR3 here is CATSRDLPSGSGEQFF. CDR3 nucleotide sequence: TGTGCCACCAGCAGAGATCTGCCTAGCGGGAGCGGTGAGCAGTTCTTC. Based on the CDR3 plus reference TRBV15 and TRBJ2-1, the full variable domain is DAMVIQNPRYQVTQFGKPVTLSCSQTLNHNVMYWYQQKSSQAPKLLFHYYDKDFNNEADTPDNFQSRRPNTSFCFLDIRSPGLGDTAMYLCATSRDLPSGSGEQFFGPGTRLTVL.

This clone appeared a few times. The V call is TRBV6-5, the J call TRBJ2-1, with TRBD2 matching 8 bases. This CDR3 has 16 amino acids. V shed 0 bases, J shed 6 bases, and the junction held 7 bases outside the gene matches. The germline V gene has CDR1 MNHEY and CDR2 SVGAGI. CDR3 nucleotide sequence: TGTGCCAGCAGTTACTCTCCGGGAGGGCCTCCCAATGAGCAGTTCTTC. It encodes CASSYSPGGPPNEQFF.

The J gene is TRBJ2-1, the V gene TRBV12-5; D perhaps matches TRBD2 (6 bases). Per germline, CDR1 LGHNT and CDR2 FRNRAP. The CDR3 loop spans 12 amino acids. V shed 2 bases and J shed 8 bases, with 7 bases lying between them. CDR3 residues: CASGLPGDEQFF. In DNA, the CDR3 is TGTGCTAGTGGTTTGCCGGGGGATGAGCAGTTCTTC.

The chain employs TRBV2 and TRBJ2-2; D possibly matches TRBD1 or TRBD2 (5 bases each). This CDR3 has 13 amino acids. Trimming took 8 bases from V and 2 from J, leaving 9 bases between them. Germline assignment: CDR1 SNHLY and CDR2 FYNNEI. CDR3 sequence: CASGGPNTGELFF. CDR3 DNA sequence: TGTGCCAGCGGGGGACCCAACACCGGGGAGCTGTTTTTT.

The V and J genes are TRBV7-8 and TRBJ2-7, with D unresolved. This CDR3 is built from 12 residues. Trimming removed 2 bases at V and 6 bases at J, with 8 bases between. The germline CDR1 and CDR2 sequences are SGHVS and FQNEAQ. DNA for the CDR3: TGTGCCAGCAGCTTACTCTCCCTCGAGCAGTACTTC. It encodes CASSLLSLEQYF. The entire variable domain, with the rest obtained from reference TRBV7-8 and TRBJ2-7, is as follows: GAGVSQSPRYKVAKRGQDVALRCDPISGHVSLFWYQQALGQGPEFLTYFQNEAQLDKSGLPSDRFFAERPEGSVSTLKIQRTQQEDSAVYLCASSLLSLEQYFGPGTRLTVT.

This chain uses TRBV24-1 with TRBJ1-5, with a possible D match to TRBD1 (6 bases). The V end was cut by 9 bases, the J end by 7 bases, with 18 bases between. Germline CDR1 and CDR2: KGHDR and SFDVKD. This CDR3 contains 14 residues. The CDR3 is CATGSGAGEQPQHF. The DNA of the CDR3 is TGTGCCACCGGCTCGGGGGCTGGGGAGCAGCCCCAGCATTTT.

This clone showed up just once. This chain connects TRBV5-6 to TRBJ2-7, with TRBD1 as a possible D gene (5 bases). Germline CDR1 is SGHDT and CDR2 is YYEEEE. CDR3 length: 13 amino acids. The V gene lost 0 bases and the J gene lost 4 bases, with 8 bases spanning the gap. The CDR3 sequence: CASSLARQYEQYF. The DNA for the CDR3 is TGTGCCAGCAGCTTGGCTCGACAGTACGAGCAGTACTTC.

This chain uses TRBV7-2 with TRBJ1-2; D is possibly TRBD1 (5 bases). The V and J ends lost 7 bases and 0 bases respectively, with 12 bases between them. This CDR3 has 14 amino acids. Looked up from germline, CDR1 is SGHTA and CDR2 is FQGNSA. The CDR3 protein is CASNARGANYGYTF. As DNA, the CDR3 is TGTGCCAGCAATGCACGGGGGGCTAACTATGGCTACACCTTC.

The genes are TRBV4-1 and TRBJ2-7, with 9 bases matching TRBD1. With 2 bases clipped from V and 3 bases from J, the junction kept 5 bases outside the gene matches. There are 15 residues in the CDR3. Germline assignment: CDR1 MGHRA and CDR2 YSYEKL. The CDR3 DNA sequence: TGCGCCAGCAGCCAACCGGGACAGGGTAACTACGAGCAGTACTTC. It translates to CASSQPGQGNYEQYF.